The next 20 T cell receptor beta chains were all read from a single sample in a study of human T cells and chemical hapten exposure. As for time point: patch test 2, 6 weeks after DPC sensitization. Treatment described: therapeutic diphenylcyclopropenone sensitization with weekly scalp DPC. TCRdb fed the RACE reads into MiXCR, producing one record per CDR3 protein. The sample lists under 450,000 distinct CDR3 sequences, 6% to 7% seen once, with around 6% in the top ten. The sample in question was whole blood, obtained in connection with sensitization to the hapten diphenylcyclopropenone (DPC). These receptors all come from a woman in her late teens or twenties with alopecia areata. Some clones in this sample may be carry-over from other donors' samples.

This clonotype appeared many times. This sequence joins TRBV4-3 and TRBJ1-3; D is undetermined. CDR1 LGHNA and CDR2 YSLEER come from the germline V gene. V gave up 4 bases and J gave up 4 bases, with 20 bases separating them. The CDR3 runs to 17 residues. The CDR3 nucleotides are TGCGCCAGCAGCCGGACCGTGTCGGACTCTCAAGGAAACACCATATATTTT. This codes for CASSRTVSDSQGNTIYF.

This clonotype has at least ten counts. This chain connects TRBV5-1 to TRBJ2-7; either TRBD1 or TRBD2 may supply D (5 bases each). This CDR3 has 12 residues. The V end was cut by 0 bases, the J end by 6 bases, with 7 bases between. From germline, CDR1 is SGHRS and CDR2 YFSETQ. In DNA, the CDR3 is TGCGCCAGCAGCTTGGAGGGACGCGAGCAGTACTTC. Translated: CASSLEGREQYF.

This clonotype was observed a handful of times. The chain links TRBV7-9 to TRBJ2-3; the match to TRBD1 covers 9 bases. The CDR3 sequence is 15 residues long. V was clipped by 1 base and J by 4 bases; unmatched bases: 3. The germline CDR1 and CDR2 sequences are SEHNR and FQNEAQ (reference sequence). The CDR3 nucleotides read TGTGCCAGCAGCTTAGGACAGGGGGGCCCAGATACGCAGTATTTT. This encodes CASSLGQGGPDTQYF.

This clonotype was observed at least ten times. V is TRBV10-2 and J is TRBJ1-5; a possible D gene is TRBD1 (5 bases). Germline lookup yields CDR1 WSHSY and CDR2 SAAADI. Between the trimmed V and J ends, which lost 0 bases and 0 bases, there was a span of 12 bases. The CDR3 is made up of 17 amino acids. The CDR3 region is CASSESGTEYSNQPQHF. The CDR3 DNA is TGCGCCAGCAGTGAGTCAGGGACCGAATATAGCAATCAGCCCCAGCATTTT.

This clonotype appeared many times. The chain joins TRBV29-1 to TRBJ1-2; D remains unclear. The CDR3 extends over 12 amino acids. The V and J ends lost 4 bases and 6 bases respectively, with 12 bases between them. The V gene's germline CDR1 is SQVTM and CDR2 ANQGSEA. CDR3 region: CSVGEGTNGYTF. CDR3 in DNA: TGCAGCGTTGGGGAGGGTACCAATGGCTACACCTTC.

The chain is built from TRBV6-1 and TRBJ2-1; no firm D call. The CDR3 is 11 amino acids. Trimming cost V 6 bases and J 7 bases, with 7 bases left between them. Per the germline V gene, CDR1 is MNHNS and CDR2 is SASEGT. For the CDR3, the DNA is TGTGCCAGCAGCCTTATTAATGAGCAGTTCTTC. It codes for CASSLINEQFF.

This sequence joins TRBV20-1 and TRBJ2-3; 10 nucleotides line up with TRBD2. From germline, CDR1 is DFQATT and CDR2 SNEGSKA (reference sequence). V dropped 6 bases and J dropped 5; count of bases not matched to a gene: 11. The CDR3 extends over 15 amino acids. CDR3: CSAESASGGGDTQYF. The CDR3, as DNA: TGCAGTGCCGAGAGCGCTAGCGGGGGAGGAGATACGCAGTATTTT.

This clonotype has ten or more counts. The chain links TRBV12-3 or TRBV12-4 to TRBJ1-4, with TRBD1 matching over 8 bases. There are 17 residues in the CDR3. The J segment lost 6 bases and the V segment lost 4 bases, leaving 13 bases of the junction unmatched. The CDR3 spells CASSSMIRTGTDEKLFF. CDR3 sequence (DNA): TGTGCCAGCAGTTCAATGATAAGGACAGGGACGGATGAAAAACTGTTTTTT.

As regards this clonotype: One end of the junction fails to match germline, which may point to a read error. The chain uses TRBV18 and TRBJ2-7; 9 bases agree with TRBD1. The CDR3 is made up of 15 amino acids. In germline, CDR1 is KGHSH, CDR2 LQKENI. In DNA form, the CDR3 reads TGTGCCAGCTCACCAATCCCGGGACAGGGCTACGAGCGGTACTTC. As protein: CASSPIPGQGYERYF. The entire variable domain, with the rest obtained from reference TRBV18 and TRBJ2-7, is as follows: NAGVMQNPRHLVRRRGQEARLRCSPMKGHSHVYWYRQLPEEGLKFMVYLQKENIIDESGMPKERFSAEFPKEGPSILRIQQVVRGDSAAYFCASSPIPGQGYERYFGPGTRLTVT.

This chain connects TRBV10-3 to TRBJ2-1, with D possibly TRBD1 on 7 matching bases. The CDR3 spans 16 residues. Looked up from germline, CDR1 is ENHRY and CDR2 is SYGVKD. The germline V and J ends were trimmed by 10 bases and 7 bases, with 26 bases remaining between them. The CDR3 DNA reads TGTGCCACCGGGGGAATCGGGACAGTAAGTGGGAATGAGCAGTTCTTC. Translating gives CATGGIGTVSGNEQFF.

This clonotype appeared many times. This chain links TRBV7-2 with TRBJ1-1; no definite D call. The germline gives CDR1 SGHTA, CDR2 FQGNSA. The V gene lost 0 bases and the J gene lost 3 bases, with 8 bases spanning the gap. The CDR3 spans 14 residues. CDR3 protein: CASSLAPLHTEAFF. Written as DNA, the CDR3 is TGTGCCAGCAGCTTAGCCCCCTTGCACACTGAAGCTTTCTTT.

This clonotype was detected ten times or more. The CDR3: CASSLGHNGYTF. In nucleotides, the CDR3 is TGTGCCAGCAGCCTGGGACACAATGGCTACACCTTC. The V gene is TRBV12-3 or TRBV12-4, the J gene TRBJ1-2, with D possibly being TRBD1 (6 bases). V was clipped by 6 bases and J by 6 bases, with 11 bases between them. The CDR3 spans 12 residues.

Notes on this clonotype: The germline gene is not matched at one end of the junction; a read error may be the cause. This chain uses TRBV2 with TRBJ1-4; D not resolved. The germline gives CDR1 SNHLY, CDR2 FYNNEI. The CDR3 sequence is 14 residues long. The CDR3 sequence: CASRETLTNDKLFF. CDR3 nucleotides: TGTGCCAGCAGGGAGACACTTACTAATGACAAACTGTTTTTT.

This clonotype was seen only a few times. The chain couples TRBV12-3 or TRBV12-4 to TRBJ1-2; a weak D match, TRBD1 (5 bases). V lost 11 bases and J lost 1, with 14 bases in between. The CDR3 contains 13 residues. The CDR3 loop is CAVFRDSNYGYTF. CDR3 nucleotides: TGTGCCGTCTTCCGAGACAGTAACTATGGCTACACCTTC.

This clonotype was counted a few times. V is TRBV6-6 and J is TRBJ2-7, with 10 bases fitting TRBD2. Germline trimming cut 5 bases from V and 6 bases from J; bases unmatched to any gene: 13. CDR3 length: 16 amino acids. Germline V gives CDR1 MNHNY, CDR2 SVGAGI (reference sequence). CDR3 in DNA: TGTGCCAGCAGTCCCCAGCGGGGGGGCCAGTCGTCCGAGCAGTACTTC. Amino acids: CASSPQRGGQSSEQYF.

Note on this clonotype: This may be a read error: a much more frequent sequence differs by one nucleotide. This is likely a read error, given that the CDR3 carries no conserved phenylalanine or tryptophan at its end. The chain recombines TRBV20-1 with TRBJ2-7; 10 bases agree with TRBD1. Germline trimming cut 6 bases from V and 4 bases from J; bases unmatched to any gene: 9. The CDR3 consists of 14 residues. Germline V gene data show CDR1 as DFQATT and CDR2 as SNEGSKA (reference sequence). This CDR3 is CSAPDRDRGYEQYI. CDR3 in DNA: TGCAGTGCCCCGGACCGGGACAGGGGTTACGAGCAGTACATC.

The gene calls are TRBV28 and TRBJ2-1, with 11 bases lining up with TRBD1. Germline loops: CDR1 MDHEN, CDR2 SYDVKM. V trimming: 6 bases; J trimming: 8 bases; junction bases outside the gene matches: 9. This CDR3 is built from 15 residues. CDR3 sequence: CASSHRDRGGHEQFF. The CDR3 DNA reads TGTGCCAGCAGCCACCGGGACAGGGGGGGCCATGAGCAGTTCTTC.

The sample holds a few counts of this clonotype. V and J are TRBV4-1 and TRBJ2-1, with D hard to call. V was clipped by 3 bases and J by 7 bases, with 7 bases between them. This CDR3 spans 12 amino acids. Germline loops: CDR1 MGHRA, CDR2 YSYEKL. Here the CDR3 DNA reads TGCGCCAGCAGCCAGGTCGCTAATGAGCAGTTCTTC. Its translation: CASSQVANEQFF.

Notes on this clonotype: A much more abundant neighbour one base away suggests this may be a read error. The V gene is TRBV3-1, the J gene TRBJ1-2; D is uncertain. The germline V gene has CDR1 LGHDT and CDR2 YNNKEL (reference sequence). This CDR3 contains 13 residues. The CDR3 sequence is CASSQDSGYGHTF. DNA for the CDR3: TGTGCCAGCAGCCAAGACTCCGGCTATGGCCACACCTTC. The variable domain in full, with the rest retrieved from reference TRBV3-1 and TRBJ1-2, is DTAVSQTPKYLVTQMGNDKSIKCEQNLGHDTMYWYKQDSKKFLKIMFSYNNKELIINETVPNRFSPKSPDKAHLNLHINSLELGDSAVYFCASSQDSGYGHTFGSGTRLTVV.

V and J are TRBV18 and TRBJ2-5; unclear D gene. The CDR3 has 15 amino acids. Trimming pared 0 bases from V and 1 base from J, leaving 9 bases between. CDR1 and CDR2 from the germline V gene are KGHSH and LQKENI. CDR3 region: CASSPPERFQETQYF. As DNA, the CDR3 is TGTGCCAGCTCACCACCGGAGAGGTTCCAAGAGACCCAGTACTTC.